This T cell receptor (beta chain) was observed in a study of T cells in Graves' hyperthyroidism and ophthalmopathy. On the study more broadly: Any treatment followed the collection of peripheral blood at initial diagnosis.

Amplification yielded TCR beta CDR3 regions, with RNA transcripts as the source. A first-round RT-PCR of the TCR CDR3 used the HTBI primer set. Each CDR3 protein gets one entry after TCRdb re-called the multiplex PCR reads with MiXCR. The table shows over 700,000 distinct CDR3 sequences, with 38% occurring only once. CDR3 length: 14 amino acids. The germline V gene has CDR1 SNHLY and CDR2 FYNNEI. Deletions cut 6 bases from V and 4 bases from J, with 16 bases between. Input material: blood. The chain combines TRBV2 with TRBJ2-7, with a tentative D call TRBD1 (6 bases). The sequence derives from a man aged 18 to 35 with Graves' hyperthyroidism. CDR3 nucleotides: TGTGCCAGCAGCGGACCACAGGGTCTATACGAGCAGTACTTC. The encoded protein is CASSGPQGLYEQYF.